Listed here are 9 T cell receptor beta chains from one sample, sequenced in a study of cytomegalovirus exposure and HLA in healthy donors. The PCR had 60 Vbeta and 13 Jbeta primers. The data were produced by immunoSEQ multiplex PCR, yet TCRdb's version contains in-frame clones alone and is incomplete. Altogether roughly 200,000 clones are present, roughly four fifths being singletons, with the ten largest covering 2.5% to 3.5%. The specimen sequenced was PBMCs. These receptors were obtained from a male donor in good health and CMV-seronegative.

In regard to this clone: Additional DNA sequences in this sample encode the identical CDR3. This sequence joins TRBV27 and TRBJ1-1; tentative D call: TRBD1 (6 bases). The CDR3 runs 14 residues. From germline, CDR1 is MNHEY and CDR2 SMNVEV (reference sequence). The V end was cut by 2 bases, the J end by 0 bases, with 7 bases between. The CDR3 spells CASSLTGLNTEAFF. The CDR3 DNA reads TGTGCCAGCAGTTTAACAGGGCTGAACACTGAAGCTTTCTTT.

J is TRBJ1-1 and V is TRBV29-1; D ambiguous. V lost 7 bases, J lost 4 bases, and 13 bases lay in between. Germline CDR1 and CDR2: SQVTM and ANQGSEA. This CDR3 spans 12 amino acids. This CDR3 is CSARWGGTEAFF. The DNA for the CDR3 is TGCAGCGCCCGTTGGGGAGGCACTGAAGCTTTCTTT.

The V and J genes are TRBV10-1 and TRBJ1-1, with TRBD1 identical over 7 bases. Germline CDR1 reads WNHNN; CDR2 reads SYGVQD (reference sequence). V was pared by 6 bases and J by 3 bases, with 1 base of the junction left unmatched. The CDR3 consists of 12 residues. The CDR3 DNA reads as TGCGCCAGCAGCAGGGGGGACACTGAAGCTTTCTTT. It translates to CASSRGDTEAFF.

The rearrangement joins TRBV28 to TRBJ1-1; D is unresolved. V gave up 8 bases and J gave up 0 bases, with 13 bases separating them. Germline values: CDR1 MDHEN, CDR2 SYDVKM. The length of the CDR3 is 14 residues. The CDR3 DNA sequence: TGTGCCAGCCTACAGAGGGCAATGAACACTGAAGCTTTCTTT. As protein: CASLQRAMNTEAFF.

V and J are TRBV10-3 and TRBJ2-2; 7 positions agree with TRBD1. This CDR3 comprises 14 residues. The junction had 8 bases not matched to a gene; V was cut back by 11 bases and J by 2 bases. In germline, CDR1 is ENHRY, CDR2 SYGVKD. The CDR3 protein is CALRQGGNTGELFF. CDR3 in DNA: TGTGCCCTTCGACAGGGTGGTAACACCGGGGAGCTGTTTTTT.

The chain couples TRBV4-1 to TRBJ1-3; a weak D match, TRBD1 (5 bases). In germline, CDR1 is MGHRA, CDR2 YSYEKL. Trimming took 0 bases from V and 4 from J, leaving 16 bases between them. The CDR3 loop spans 17 amino acids. CDR3 residues: CASSQEGAAANGNTIYF. CDR3 nucleotides: TGCGCCAGCAGCCAAGAAGGGGCGGCAGCGAACGGAAACACCATATATTTT.

The V and J genes are TRBV27 and TRBJ2-5; possibly TRBD2 for D (6 bases). Germline V gives CDR1 MNHEY, CDR2 SMNVEV (reference sequence). This CDR3 contains 14 residues. Between the trimmed V and J ends, which lost 3 bases and 9 bases, there was a span of 17 bases. The CDR3 loop is CASSFNGRRESQYF. The CDR3 DNA reads TGTGCCAGCAGTTTTAACGGACGCCGGGAGTCCCAGTACTTC.

This chain links TRBV7-8 with TRBJ2-4; D might be TRBD2 (6 bases). Trimming pared 1 base from V and 7 bases from J, leaving 26 bases between. Germline CDR1 SGHVS, CDR2 FQNEAQ. There are 19 residues in the CDR3. This chain's CDR3 is CASSLGNGPKRVKGNIQYF. CDR3 DNA: TGTGCCAGCAGCTTAGGCAACGGGCCCAAGCGGGTGAAAGGGAACATTCAGTACTTC.

The rearrangement uses TRBV4-2 and TRBJ2-3; 14 nucleotides match TRBD2. V lost 4 bases and J lost 5; bases outside the gene matches: 14. The length of the CDR3 is 19 residues. Germline V gene data show CDR1 as LGHNA and CDR2 as YNFKEQ. In DNA form, the CDR3 reads TGTGCCAGCAGCCGGGGGGGGACTAGCGGGGGCCCTGGGGGAGATACGCAGTATTTT. This encodes CASSRGGTSGGPGGDTQYF.